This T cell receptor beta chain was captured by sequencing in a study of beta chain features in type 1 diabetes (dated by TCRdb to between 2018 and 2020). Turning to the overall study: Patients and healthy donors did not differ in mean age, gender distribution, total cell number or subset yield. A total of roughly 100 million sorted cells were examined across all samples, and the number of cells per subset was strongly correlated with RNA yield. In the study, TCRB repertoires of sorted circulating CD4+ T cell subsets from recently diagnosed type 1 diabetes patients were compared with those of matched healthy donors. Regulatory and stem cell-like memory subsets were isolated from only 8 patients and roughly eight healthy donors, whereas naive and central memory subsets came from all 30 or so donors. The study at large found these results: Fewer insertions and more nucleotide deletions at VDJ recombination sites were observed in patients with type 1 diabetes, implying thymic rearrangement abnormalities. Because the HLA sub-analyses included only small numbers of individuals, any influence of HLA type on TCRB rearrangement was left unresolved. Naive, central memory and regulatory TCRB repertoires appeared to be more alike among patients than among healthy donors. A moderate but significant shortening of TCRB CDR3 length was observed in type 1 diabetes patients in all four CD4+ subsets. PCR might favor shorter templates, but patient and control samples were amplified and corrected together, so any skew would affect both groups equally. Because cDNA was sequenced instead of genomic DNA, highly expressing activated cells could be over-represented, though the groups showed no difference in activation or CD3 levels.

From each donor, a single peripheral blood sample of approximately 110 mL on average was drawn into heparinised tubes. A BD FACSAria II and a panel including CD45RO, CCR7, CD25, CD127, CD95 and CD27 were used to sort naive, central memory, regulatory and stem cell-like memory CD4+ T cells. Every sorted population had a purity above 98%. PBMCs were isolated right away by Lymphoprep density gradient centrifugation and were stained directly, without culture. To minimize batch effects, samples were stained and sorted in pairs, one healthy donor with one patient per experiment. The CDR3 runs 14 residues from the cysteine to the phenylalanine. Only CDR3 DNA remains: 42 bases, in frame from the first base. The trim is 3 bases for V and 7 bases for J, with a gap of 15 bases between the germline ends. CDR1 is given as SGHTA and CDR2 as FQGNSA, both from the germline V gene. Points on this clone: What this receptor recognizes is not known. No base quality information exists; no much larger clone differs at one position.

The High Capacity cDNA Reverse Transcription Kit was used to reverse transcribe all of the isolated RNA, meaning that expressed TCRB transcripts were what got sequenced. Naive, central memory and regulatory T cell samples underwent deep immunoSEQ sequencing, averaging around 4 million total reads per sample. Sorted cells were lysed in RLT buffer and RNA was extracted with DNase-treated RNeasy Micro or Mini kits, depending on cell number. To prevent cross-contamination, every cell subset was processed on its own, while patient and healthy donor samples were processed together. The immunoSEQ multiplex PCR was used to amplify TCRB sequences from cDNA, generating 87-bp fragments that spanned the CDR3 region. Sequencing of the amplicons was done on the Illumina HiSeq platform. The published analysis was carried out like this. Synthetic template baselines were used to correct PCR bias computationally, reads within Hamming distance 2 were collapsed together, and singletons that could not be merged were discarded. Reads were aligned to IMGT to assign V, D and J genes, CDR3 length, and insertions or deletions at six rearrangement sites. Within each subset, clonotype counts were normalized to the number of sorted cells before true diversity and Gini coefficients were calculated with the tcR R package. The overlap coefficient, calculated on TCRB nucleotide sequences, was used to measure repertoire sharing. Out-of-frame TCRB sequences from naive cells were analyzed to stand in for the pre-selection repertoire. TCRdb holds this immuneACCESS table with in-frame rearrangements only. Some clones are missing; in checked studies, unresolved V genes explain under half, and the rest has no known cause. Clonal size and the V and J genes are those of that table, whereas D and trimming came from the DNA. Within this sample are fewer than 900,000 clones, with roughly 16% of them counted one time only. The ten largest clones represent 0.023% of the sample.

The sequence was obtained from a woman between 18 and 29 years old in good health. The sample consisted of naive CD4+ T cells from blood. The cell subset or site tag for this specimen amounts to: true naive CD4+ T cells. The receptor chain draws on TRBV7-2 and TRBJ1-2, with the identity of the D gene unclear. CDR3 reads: CASSFNQDIGGYTF. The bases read TGTGCCAGCAGCTTTAATCAGGATATCGGTGGCTACACCTTC.